The rows below give T cell receptor beta chains drawn from one sample of a study of early T cells in non-severe SARS-CoV-2 infection. One entry per CDR3 protein results from TCRdb running MiXCR on the 5' RACE reads. The repertoire holds tens of thousands of distinct CDR3 sequences, roughly 7.3% seen once, with 7% to 10% in the top ten. The specimen was whole blood. Receptor source: an adult who was a healthcare worker with PCR-confirmed SARS-CoV-2 infection or an uninfected control (not recorded which). Each CDR3 is given with its conserved first and last residue. A D gene is named only where the DNA matches it firmly. Rows give clone size only sometimes, using once, few, many, or a class for an expanded clone.

v_call	j_call	d_call	clone_size	cdr3_nt	cdr3_aa
TRBV12-3/TRBV12-4	TRBJ1-3	.	many	TGTGCCAGCAAGCTCGCCGTCTCTGGAAACACCATATATTTT	CASKLAVSGNTIYF
TRBV9	TRBJ1-4	TRBD1	few	TGTGCCAGCAGCAAACTCCAGGGGGGTGCCGAAAAACTGTTTTTT	CASSKLQGGAEKLFF
TRBV29-1	TRBJ2-6	.	few	TGCAGCGGGAGCTCTGGGGCCAACGTCCTGACTTTC	CSGSSGANVLTF
TRBV20-1	TRBJ2-7	TRBD2	many	TGCAGTGCTTCGCCGACTAGCGGGGGGGCCGGTCTAGAGGAGCAGTACTTC	CSASPTSGGAGLEEQYF
TRBV7-8	TRBJ2-2	TRBD2	few	TGTGCCAGCAGCTTAGGGGCTAGCGGGTATATCGGGGAGCTGTTTTTT	CASSLGASGYIGELFF
TRBV5-1	TRBJ2-3	.	few	TGCGCCAGCAAATCCTTGGCGGGGAGCACAGATACGCAGTATTTT	CASKSLAGSTDTQYF
TRBV6-2/TRBV6-3	TRBJ2-7	.	.	TGTGCCAGCCCTCCCGAGACTTTGGACGAGCAGTACTTC	CASPPETLDEQYF
TRBV5-4	TRBJ2-1	TRBD2	many	TGTGCCAGCAGCCTCGAACTAGCGGGGGGGTACAATGAGCAGTTCTTC	CASSLELAGGYNEQFF
TRBV2	TRBJ2-2	TRBD2	.	TGTGCCAGCAGTGCCCCGGGAGGCACCGGGGAGCTGTTTTTT	CASSAPGGTGELFF
TRBV30	TRBJ2-7	TRBD2	few	TGTGCCTGGGCCGGTCTATGGGAGGGCTACGAGCAGTACTTC	CAWAGLWEGYEQYF
TRBV20-1	TRBJ2-7	.	.	TGCAGTGCCCTGGGGGCATTCTACGAGCAGTACTTC	CSALGAFYEQYF
TRBV20-1	TRBJ1-1	TRBD1	.	TGCAGTGCTAGAGATTTAAGGGGACAGACCGCTGAAGCTTTCTTT	CSARDLRGQTAEAFF
TRBV7-2	TRBJ2-3	.	.	TGTGCCAGCAGCCGCACCTTCGGAGATACGCAGTATTTT	CASSRTFGDTQYF
TRBV29-1	TRBJ2-3	TRBD2	many	TGCAGCGTTGATCACGGGGGGACAGATACGCAGTATTTT	CSVDHGGTDTQYF
TRBV5-1	TRBJ1-5	.	.	TGCGCCAGCAGCTTGGAGGGGGTCGTCAATCAGCCCCAGCATTTT	CASSLEGVVNQPQHF
TRBV5-1	TRBJ1-2	.	.	TGCGCCAGCAGCTTGGTGTCCAGCGGGGCCTATGGCTACACCTTC	CASSLVSSGAYGYTF
TRBV29-1	TRBJ1-2	TRBD1	many	TGCAGCGTTGAAGAGGATCAGGGGGTCGGCTATGGCTACACCTTC	CSVEEDQGVGYGYTF
TRBV29-1	TRBJ2-6	.	few	TGCAGCGTTGCGGCGGACAGAAACTCTGGGGCCAACGTCCTGACTTTC	CSVAADRNSGANVLTF
TRBV27	TRBJ2-3	.	.	TGTGCCAGCAGCCACGCCGAGACCCCCACAGATACGCAGTATTTT	CASSHAETPTDTQYF
TRBV30	TRBJ1-1	TRBD1	.	TGTGCCTGGAGTGTGACAGGGTTAAACACTGAAGCTTTCTTT	CAWSVTGLNTEAFF
TRBV7-2	TRBJ1-2	.	few	TGTGCCAGCAGCTTATTAACAGGGTTAGACTATGGCTACACCTTC	CASSLLTGLDYGYTF
TRBV7-2	TRBJ1-6	.	many	TGTGCCAGCAGCTTACGGAGGGGATCACCCCTCCACTTT	CASSLRRGSPLHF
TRBV20-1	TRBJ2-7	.	.	TGCGGTGCTCAAGAAGTCAGTCCCACGATCGAGCAGTACTTC	CGAQEVSPTIEQYF
TRBV6-1	TRBJ1-4	.	few	TGTGCCAGCACACCAGTAGCAACTAATGAAAAACTGTTTTTT	CASTPVATNEKLFF
TRBV5-1	TRBJ1-4	.	once	TGCGCCAGCAGCTTGGAGTCTATCCAGCCGGGAGAAAAACTGTTTTTT	CASSLESIQPGEKLFF
TRBV11-2	TRBJ1-1	.	many	TGTGCCAGCAGCCTCCAGGCAGGGGCGGACACTGAAGCTTTCTTT	CASSLQAGADTEAFF